Following are 12 T cell receptor beta chains from one sample sequenced in a study of cytomegalovirus exposure and HLA in healthy donors. Primers included in the PCR were 60 Vbeta and 13 Jbeta primers. Sequencing used immunoSEQ multiplex PCR; TCRdb keeps in-frame clones, though not all of them. The sample holds 90,000 to 100,000 clones, roughly 70% seen once. Material: PBMCs. The receptor source for this set is a middle-aged man in good health and CMV-seronegative.

On this clone: Other DNA sequences from this sample encode an identical CDR3 as well. V gene TRBV7-9 combines with J gene TRBJ2-1, with a weak D call TRBD2 (6 bases). Germline CDR1 SEHNR, CDR2 FQNEAQ (reference sequence). Trimming stripped 1 base from V and 2 bases from J, with 9 bases between. The CDR3 totals 15 residues. The CDR3, as DNA: TGTGCCAGCAGCTTAGAAGGGGAGGCCTACAATGAGCAGTTCTTC. Its translation: CASSLEGEAYNEQFF. Full variable domain (missing parts from reference TRBV7-9 and TRBJ2-1): DTGVSQNPRHKITKRGQNVTFRCDPISEHNRLYWYRQTLGQGPEFLTYFQNEAQLEKSRLLSDRFSAERPKGSFSTLEIQRTEQGDSAMYLCASSLEGEAYNEQFFGPGTRLTVL.

The chain is built from TRBV15 and TRBJ2-1; D remains unclear. The CDR3 runs 11 residues. Trimming shortened V by 3 bases and J by 5 bases, and 2 bases separated the two germline ends. From germline, CDR1 is LNHNV and CDR2 YYDKDF (reference sequence). This CDR3 reads CATSSNNEQFF. The DNA for the CDR3 is TGTGCCACCAGCAGCAACAATGAGCAGTTCTTC.

CDR3 amino acids: CASSPDRWGTEAFF. CDR3 bases: TGTGCCAGCAGTCCGGACAGGTGGGGCACTGAAGCTTTCTTT. V gene TRBV27 combines with J gene TRBJ1-1; TRBD1 matches 7 bases. Looked up from germline, CDR1 is MNHEY and CDR2 is SMNVEV (reference sequence). V lost 5 bases and J lost 4; bases outside the gene matches: 7. The CDR3 consists of 14 residues.

The J gene is TRBJ2-3, the V gene TRBV18; perhaps TRBD2 as D (5 bases). The length of the CDR3 is 16 residues. From germline, CDR1 is KGHSH and CDR2 LQKENI. Trimming cost V 3 bases and J 0 bases, with 13 bases left between them. CDR3 in amino acids: CASSPERSYSTDTQYF. CDR3 nucleotides: TGTGCCAGCTCACCTGAGCGGTCTTATAGCACAGATACGCAGTATTTT.

The V call is TRBV19, the J call TRBJ1-5; D might be TRBD1 (6 bases). Germline lookup yields CDR1 LNHDA and CDR2 SQIVND (reference sequence). V dropped 5 bases and J dropped 6 bases, with 14 bases sitting between them. CDR3 size: 14 residues. CDR3 nucleotide sequence: TGTGCCAGTAGTTTCTCATTAGGGGGTCAGCCCCAGCATTTT. Encoded protein: CASSFSLGGQPQHF.

The chain recombines TRBV2 with TRBJ1-6; the D is unclear. Per germline, CDR1 SNHLY and CDR2 FYNNEI. This CDR3 comprises 15 residues. Trimming cost V 9 bases and J 6 bases, with 18 bases left between them. The DNA of the CDR3 is TGTGCCAGGCCTGAGCGGCCCGAGAGTAATTCACCCCTCCACTTT. Translating gives CARPERPESNSPLHF.

This clone was seen more than once but under ten times. This chain connects TRBV4-1 to TRBJ2-1; 7 bases are shared with TRBD2. Germline lookup yields CDR1 MGHRA and CDR2 YSYEKL. The CDR3 length is 13 residues. V gave up 0 bases and J gave up 13 bases; unmatched junction bases: 6. The CDR3 DNA is TGCGCCAGCAGCCAAGAATTCATAGCGGGCCAGTTCTTC. It encodes CASSQEFIAGQFF.

V gene TRBV7-3 combines with J gene TRBJ1-2; 7 positions agree with TRBD1. This CDR3 contains 15 residues. Trimming at V came to 3 bases and at J to 8 bases, leaving 12 bases not matched to a gene. Germline V gives CDR1 SGHTA, CDR2 FQGTGA. The CDR3 is CASSFTPGRGVGYTF. Here the CDR3 DNA reads TGTGCCAGCAGCTTCACCCCGGGCAGGGGGGTAGGCTACACCTTC.

V gene TRBV6-6 combines with J gene TRBJ2-2; 7 positions match TRBD1. CDR3 length: 15 residues. Per the germline V gene, CDR1 is MNHNY and CDR2 is SVGAGI (reference sequence). Unmatched junction bases numbered 8, after V lost 4 bases and J lost 6 bases. The chain's CDR3 is CASSFGTDYPGELFF. The CDR3 bases are TGTGCCAGCAGTTTTGGGACAGATTATCCCGGGGAGCTGTTTTTT.

This clone has only one observation. The CDR3 loop is CASSPMEGGSRDTEAFF. For the CDR3, the DNA is TGTGCCAGCTCACCAATGGAAGGGGGCTCAAGGGACACTGAAGCTTTCTTT. The chain joins TRBV18 to TRBJ1-1; the match to TRBD1 covers 7 bases. The CDR3 consists of 17 residues. The germline V gene has CDR1 KGHSH and CDR2 LQKENI. Trimming removed 2 bases from V and 3 bases from J; junction bases left unmatched: 12.

V is TRBV6-4 and J is TRBJ2-3, with TRBD2 identical over 8 bases. The length of the CDR3 is 16 residues. V dropped 7 bases and J dropped 7; count of bases not matched to a gene: 16. Per the germline V gene, CDR1 is MRHNA and CDR2 is SNTAGT. The CDR3 loop is CASNNKGLALGYTQYF. The DNA for the CDR3 is TGTGCCAGCAATAATAAAGGACTAGCCCTAGGGTATACGCAGTATTTT.

This rearrangement joins TRBV28 to TRBJ1-5; possible D gene TRBD1, 5 bases. This CDR3 is built from 15 residues. The V and J ends lost 2 bases and 2 bases respectively, with 10 bases between them. Germline V gene lookup returns CDR1 MDHEN and CDR2 SYDVKM. CDR3 sequence: CASSLRGVGNQPQHF. CDR3 in DNA: TGTGCCAGCAGTTTACGGGGGGTAGGCAATCAGCCCCAGCATTTT.